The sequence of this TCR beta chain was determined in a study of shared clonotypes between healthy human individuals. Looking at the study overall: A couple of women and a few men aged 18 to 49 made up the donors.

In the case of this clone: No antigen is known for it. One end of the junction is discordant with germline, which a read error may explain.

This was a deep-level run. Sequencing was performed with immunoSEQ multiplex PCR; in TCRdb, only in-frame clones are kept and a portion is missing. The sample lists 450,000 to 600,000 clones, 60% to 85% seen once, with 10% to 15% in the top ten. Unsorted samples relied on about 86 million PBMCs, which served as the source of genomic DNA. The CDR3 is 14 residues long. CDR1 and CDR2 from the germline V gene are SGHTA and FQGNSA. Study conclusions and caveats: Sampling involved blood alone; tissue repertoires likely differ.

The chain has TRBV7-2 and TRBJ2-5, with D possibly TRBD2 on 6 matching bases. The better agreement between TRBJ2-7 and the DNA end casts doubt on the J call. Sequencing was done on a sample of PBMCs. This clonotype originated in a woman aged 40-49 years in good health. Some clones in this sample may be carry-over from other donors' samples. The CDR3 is CASSVAVSSYEQYF. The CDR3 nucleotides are TGTGCCAGCAGCGTAGCGGTTAGCTCCTACGAGCAGTACTTC.